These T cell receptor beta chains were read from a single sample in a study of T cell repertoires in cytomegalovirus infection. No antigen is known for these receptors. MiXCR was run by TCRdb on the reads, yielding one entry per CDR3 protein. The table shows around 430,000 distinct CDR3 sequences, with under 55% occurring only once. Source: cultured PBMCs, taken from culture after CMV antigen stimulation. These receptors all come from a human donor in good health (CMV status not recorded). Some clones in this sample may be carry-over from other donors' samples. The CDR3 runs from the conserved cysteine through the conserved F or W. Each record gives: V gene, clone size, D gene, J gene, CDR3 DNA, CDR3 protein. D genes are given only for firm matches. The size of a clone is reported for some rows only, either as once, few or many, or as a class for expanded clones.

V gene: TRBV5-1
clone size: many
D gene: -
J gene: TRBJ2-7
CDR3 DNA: TGCGCCAGCAGCTTAACCGGACGCGGCTCCTACGAGCAGTACTTC
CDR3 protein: CASSLTGRGSYEQYF

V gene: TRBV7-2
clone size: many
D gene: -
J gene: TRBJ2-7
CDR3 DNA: TGTGCCAGCAGCCCCGCGGGTTCCTCCTACGAGCAGTACTTC
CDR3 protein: CASSPAGSSYEQYF

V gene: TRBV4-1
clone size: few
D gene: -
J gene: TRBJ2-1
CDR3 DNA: TGCGCCAGCAGCCAAGGCAGGGGCTATGAGCAGTTCTTC
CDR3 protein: CASSQGRGYEQFF

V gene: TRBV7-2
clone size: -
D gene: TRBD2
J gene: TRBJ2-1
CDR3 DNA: TGTGCCAGCAGCAGAGAGCGGGAGGACTACAATGAGCAGTTCTTC
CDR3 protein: CASSREREDYNEQFF

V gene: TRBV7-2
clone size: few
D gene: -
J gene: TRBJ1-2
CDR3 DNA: TGTGCCAGCAGCTTAATTAGAGGGATCGGCTATGGCTACACCTTC
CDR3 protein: CASSLIRGIGYGYTF

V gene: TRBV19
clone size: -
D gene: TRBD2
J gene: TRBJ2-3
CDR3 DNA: TGTGCCAGTAGTACCGGGGACTACACAGATACGCAGTATTTT
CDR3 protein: CASSTGDYTDTQYF

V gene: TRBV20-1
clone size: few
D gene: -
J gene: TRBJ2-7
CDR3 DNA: TGCAGTGCTAGGGCGGGACCCCCGACCAGCGAGCAGTACTTC
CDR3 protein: CSARAGPPTSEQYF

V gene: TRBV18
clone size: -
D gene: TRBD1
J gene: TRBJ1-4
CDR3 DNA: TGTGCCAGCTCACTCGGGACAGTCTCAACTAATGAAAAACTGTTTTTT
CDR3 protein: CASSLGTVSTNEKLFF

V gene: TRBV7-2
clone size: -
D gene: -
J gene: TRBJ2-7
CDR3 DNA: TGTGCCAGCAGCTTGAGTTACGGTGCGTGGGAGCAGTACTTC
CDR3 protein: CASSLSYGAWEQYF

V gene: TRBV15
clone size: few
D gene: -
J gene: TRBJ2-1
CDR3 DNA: TGTGCCACCAGCAGAGACGTAAATACGGGGACCCATCCGTTCTTC
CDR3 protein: CATSRDVNTGTHPFF

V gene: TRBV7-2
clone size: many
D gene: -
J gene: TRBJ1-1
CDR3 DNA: TGTGCCAGCAGCTTTACAATGAACACTGAAGCTTTCTTT
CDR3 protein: CASSFTMNTEAFF

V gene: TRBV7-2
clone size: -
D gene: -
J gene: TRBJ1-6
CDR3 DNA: TGTGCCAGCAGTCTCGGGACATCCTATAATTCACCCCTCCACTTT
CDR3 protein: CASSLGTSYNSPLHF

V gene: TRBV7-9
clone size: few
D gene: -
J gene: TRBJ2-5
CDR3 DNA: TGTGCCAGCAGCTTAGAAGCGTCGGGGACCCAGTACTTC
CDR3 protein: CASSLEASGTQYF

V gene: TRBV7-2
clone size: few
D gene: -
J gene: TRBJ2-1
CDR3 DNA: TGTGCCAGCAGCTTCAGGGTAGGGTCCTACAATGAGCAGTTCTTC
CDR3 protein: CASSFRVGSYNEQFF

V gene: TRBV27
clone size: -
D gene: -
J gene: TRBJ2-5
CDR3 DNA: TGTGCCAGCAGTTTATCAGGGGTCCAGTACTTC
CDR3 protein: CASSLSGVQYF

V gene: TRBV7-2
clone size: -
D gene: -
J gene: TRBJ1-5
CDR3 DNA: TGTGCCAGCAGCTTAATCCCGAGCAATCAGCCCCAGCATTTT
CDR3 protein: CASSLIPSNQPQHF

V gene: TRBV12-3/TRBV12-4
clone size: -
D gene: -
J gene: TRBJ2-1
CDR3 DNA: TGTGCCAGCAGTTTAGGTTTAGCGGTCGCCTACAATGAGCAGTTCTTC
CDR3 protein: CASSLGLAVAYNEQFF

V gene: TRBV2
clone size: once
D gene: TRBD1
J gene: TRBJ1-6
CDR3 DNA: TGTGCCAGCAGCCCCGACAGGGCTTCACCCCTCCACTTT
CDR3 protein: CASSPDRASPLHF

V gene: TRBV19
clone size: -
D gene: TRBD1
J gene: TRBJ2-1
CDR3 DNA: TGTGCCAGTAGAGAAACAGGGGATGAGCAGTTCTTC
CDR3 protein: CASRETGDEQFF

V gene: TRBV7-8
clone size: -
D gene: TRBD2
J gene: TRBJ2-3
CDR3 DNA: TGTGCCAGCAGCCCGGGACTAGCGGGGGGGCCAAGATTAGTGACAGATACGCAGTATTTT
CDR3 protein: CASSPGLAGGPRLVTDTQYF

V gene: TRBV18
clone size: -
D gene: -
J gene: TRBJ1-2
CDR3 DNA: TGTGCCAGCTCATCAGGGGTCCTCTATGGCTACACCTTC
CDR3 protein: CASSSGVLYGYTF

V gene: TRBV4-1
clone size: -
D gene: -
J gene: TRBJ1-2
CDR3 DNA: TGCGCCAGCTTCTCGAGGCCGGGGGCCATTCGTGGCTACACCTTC
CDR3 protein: CASFSRPGAIRGYTF

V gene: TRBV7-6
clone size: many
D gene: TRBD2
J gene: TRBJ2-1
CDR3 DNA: TGTGCCAGCAGCTCTTTAAGCGGGGGGGCCAATGAGCAGTTCTTC
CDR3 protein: CASSSLSGGANEQFF

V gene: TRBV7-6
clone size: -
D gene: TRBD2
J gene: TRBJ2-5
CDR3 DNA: TGTGCCAGCAGCTTTAGCGGGATTGAGACCCAGTACTTC
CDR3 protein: CASSFSGIETQYF

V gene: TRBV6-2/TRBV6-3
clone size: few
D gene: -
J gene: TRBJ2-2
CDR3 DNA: TGTGCCAGCCGGAGGGTGACCGGGGAGCTGTTTTTT
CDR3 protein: CASRRVTGELFF

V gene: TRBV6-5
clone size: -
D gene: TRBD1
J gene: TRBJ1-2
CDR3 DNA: TGTGCCAGCAGTTACTGGGACAGGGGGCAAGGCGGCTACACCTTC
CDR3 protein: CASSYWDRGQGGYTF

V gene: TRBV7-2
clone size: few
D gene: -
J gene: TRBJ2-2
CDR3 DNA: TGTGCCAGCAGCTTGACATCCGGGGAGCTGTTTTTT
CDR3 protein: CASSLTSGELFF

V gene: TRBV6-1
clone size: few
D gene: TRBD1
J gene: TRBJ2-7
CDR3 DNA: TGTGCCAGCACCTTAGCCCCGGGACAGGGGAGGTACGAGCAGTACTTC
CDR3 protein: CASTLAPGQGRYEQYF

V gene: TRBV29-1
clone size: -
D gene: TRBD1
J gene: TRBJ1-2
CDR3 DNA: TGCAGCGGGGGACAGGAGACCGATGGCTACACCTTC
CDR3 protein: CSGGQETDGYTF